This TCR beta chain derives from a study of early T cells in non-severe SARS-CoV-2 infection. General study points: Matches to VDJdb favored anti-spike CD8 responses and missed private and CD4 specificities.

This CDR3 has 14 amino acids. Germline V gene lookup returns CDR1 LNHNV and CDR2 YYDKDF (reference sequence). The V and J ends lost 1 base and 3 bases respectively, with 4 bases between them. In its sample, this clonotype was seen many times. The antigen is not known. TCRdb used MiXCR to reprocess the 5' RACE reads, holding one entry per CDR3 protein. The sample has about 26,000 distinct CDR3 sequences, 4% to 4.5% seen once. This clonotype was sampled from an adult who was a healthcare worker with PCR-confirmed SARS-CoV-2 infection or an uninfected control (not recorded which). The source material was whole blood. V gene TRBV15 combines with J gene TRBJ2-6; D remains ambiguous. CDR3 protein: CATSRVDGANVLTF. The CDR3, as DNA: TGTGCCACCAGCAGAGTGGATGGGGCCAACGTCCTGACTTTC.